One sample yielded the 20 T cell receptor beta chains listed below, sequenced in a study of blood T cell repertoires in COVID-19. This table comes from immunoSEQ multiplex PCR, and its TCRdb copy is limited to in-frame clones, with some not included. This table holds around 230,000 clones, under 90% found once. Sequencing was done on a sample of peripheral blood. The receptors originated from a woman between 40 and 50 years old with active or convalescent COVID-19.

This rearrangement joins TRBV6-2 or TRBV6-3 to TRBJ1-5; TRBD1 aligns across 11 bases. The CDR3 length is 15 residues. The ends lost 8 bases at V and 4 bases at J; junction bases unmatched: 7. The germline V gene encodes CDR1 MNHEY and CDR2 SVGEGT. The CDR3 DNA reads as TGTGCCAGCCGCCAGGGGACAGGGGGGAATCAGCCCCAGCATTTT. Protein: CASRQGTGGNQPQHF.

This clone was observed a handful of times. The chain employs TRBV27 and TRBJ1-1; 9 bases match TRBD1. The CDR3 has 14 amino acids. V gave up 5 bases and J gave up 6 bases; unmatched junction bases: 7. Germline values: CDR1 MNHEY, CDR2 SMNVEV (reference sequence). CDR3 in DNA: TGTGCCAGCAGTCCCACAGGGGGCCTATCTGAAGCTTTCTTT. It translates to CASSPTGGLSEAFF.

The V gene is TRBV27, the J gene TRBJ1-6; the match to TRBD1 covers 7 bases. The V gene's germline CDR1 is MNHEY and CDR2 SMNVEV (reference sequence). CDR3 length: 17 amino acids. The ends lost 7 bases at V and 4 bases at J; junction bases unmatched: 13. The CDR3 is CASIGQASLLYNSPLHF. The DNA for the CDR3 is TGTGCCAGCATCGGACAGGCAAGTCTCCTGTATAATTCACCCCTCCACTTT.

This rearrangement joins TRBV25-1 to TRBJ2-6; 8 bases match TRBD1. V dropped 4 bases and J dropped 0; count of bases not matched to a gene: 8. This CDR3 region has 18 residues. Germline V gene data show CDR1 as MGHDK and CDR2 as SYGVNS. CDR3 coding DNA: TGTGCCAGCAGTGCGATGACAGGGGCCTACTCTGGGGCCAACGTCCTGACTTTC. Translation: CASSAMTGAYSGANVLTF. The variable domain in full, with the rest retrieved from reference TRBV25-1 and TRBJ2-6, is EADIYQTPRYLVIGTGKKITLECSQTMGHDKMYWYQQDPGMELHLIHYSYGVNSTEKGDLSSESTVSRIRTEHFPLTLESARPSHTSQYLCASSAMTGAYSGANVLTFGAGSRLTVL.

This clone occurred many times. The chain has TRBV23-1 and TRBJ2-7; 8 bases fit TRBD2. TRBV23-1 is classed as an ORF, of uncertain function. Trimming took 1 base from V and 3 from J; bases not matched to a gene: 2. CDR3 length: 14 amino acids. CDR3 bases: TGCGCCAGCAGTCAATGGAGCGGGAGCTACGAGCAGTACTTC. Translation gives CASSQWSGSYEQYF.

The DNA of the CDR3 is TGTGCCAGCAGCTCGACCTTCCTAGCGGGAGTGCGCAATGAGCAGTTCTTC. Protein sequence: CASSSTFLAGVRNEQFF. The chain combines TRBV7-6 with TRBJ2-1; 10 nucleotides match TRBD2. Germline V gene lookup returns CDR1 SGHVS and CDR2 FNYEAQ. V trimming: 4 bases; J trimming: 6 bases; junction bases outside the gene matches: 12. The CDR3 has 17 amino acids.

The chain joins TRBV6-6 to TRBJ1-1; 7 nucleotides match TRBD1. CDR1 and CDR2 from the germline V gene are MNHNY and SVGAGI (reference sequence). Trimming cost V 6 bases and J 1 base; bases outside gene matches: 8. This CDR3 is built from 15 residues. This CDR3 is CASRQLTGWNTEAFF. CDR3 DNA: TGTGCCAGCAGACAACTGACAGGGTGGAACACTGAAGCTTTCTTT.

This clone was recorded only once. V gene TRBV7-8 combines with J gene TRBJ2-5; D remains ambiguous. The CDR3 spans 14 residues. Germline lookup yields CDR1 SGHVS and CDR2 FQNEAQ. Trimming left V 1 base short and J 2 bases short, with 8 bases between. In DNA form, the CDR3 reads TGTGCCAGCAGCTTAGGAGCTGTACAAGAGACCCAGTACTTC. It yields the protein CASSLGAVQETQYF.

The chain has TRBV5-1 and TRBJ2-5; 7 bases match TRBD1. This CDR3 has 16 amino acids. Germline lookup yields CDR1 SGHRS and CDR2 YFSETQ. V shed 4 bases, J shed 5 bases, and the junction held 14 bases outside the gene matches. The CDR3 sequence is CASSITGAAGGETQYF. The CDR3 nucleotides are TGCGCCAGCAGCATAACAGGGGCTGCCGGCGGGGAGACCCAGTACTTC.

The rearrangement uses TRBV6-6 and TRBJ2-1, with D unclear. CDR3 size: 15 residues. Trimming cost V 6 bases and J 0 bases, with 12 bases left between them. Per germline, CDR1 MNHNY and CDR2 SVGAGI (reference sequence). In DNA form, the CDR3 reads TGTGCCAGCAGCCCCCTCGGTAGCTCCTACAATGAGCAGTTCTTC. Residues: CASSPLGSSYNEQFF.

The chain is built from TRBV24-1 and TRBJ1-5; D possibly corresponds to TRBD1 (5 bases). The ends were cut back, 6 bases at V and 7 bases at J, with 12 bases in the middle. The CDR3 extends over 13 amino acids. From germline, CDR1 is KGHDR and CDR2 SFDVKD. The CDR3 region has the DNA TGTGCCACCAGTTCGGCAGGGAGGCAGCCCCAGCATTTT. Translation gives CATSSAGRQPQHF.

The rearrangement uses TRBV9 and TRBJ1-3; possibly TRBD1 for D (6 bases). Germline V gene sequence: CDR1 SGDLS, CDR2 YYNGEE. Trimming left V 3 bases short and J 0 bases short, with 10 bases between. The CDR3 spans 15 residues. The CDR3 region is CASSATGYSGNTIYF. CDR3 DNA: TGTGCCAGCAGCGCTACAGGGTACTCTGGAAACACCATATATTTT.

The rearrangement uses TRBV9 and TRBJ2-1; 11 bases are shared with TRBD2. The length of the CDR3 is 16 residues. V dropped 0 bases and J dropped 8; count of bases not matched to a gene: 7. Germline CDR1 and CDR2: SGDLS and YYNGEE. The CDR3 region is CASSVDALAGVDEQFF. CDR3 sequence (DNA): TGTGCCAGCAGCGTAGACGCACTAGCGGGAGTCGATGAGCAGTTCTTC.

The chain's CDR3 is CASSIWQDTEAFF. The CDR3 DNA follows: TGTGCCAGTAGTATTTGGCAGGACACTGAAGCTTTCTTT. The V gene is TRBV19, the J gene TRBJ1-1; D is unclear. The CDR3 extends over 13 amino acids. The V gene's germline CDR1 is LNHDA and CDR2 SQIVND (reference sequence). V lost 3 bases to trimming and J lost 3 bases, with 8 bases between them.

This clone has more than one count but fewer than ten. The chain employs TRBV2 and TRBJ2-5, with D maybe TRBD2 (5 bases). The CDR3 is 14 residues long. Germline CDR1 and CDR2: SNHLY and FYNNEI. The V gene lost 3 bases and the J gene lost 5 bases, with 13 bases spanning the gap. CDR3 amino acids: CASSEVRVSETQYF. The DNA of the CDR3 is TGTGCCAGCAGTGAGGTGCGGGTAAGCGAGACCCAGTACTTC.

The DNA of the CDR3 is TGTGCCAGCAGCCCCGGGGGGGCCAACGTCCTGACTTTC. It codes for CASSPGGANVLTF. The chain is built from TRBV5-5 and TRBJ2-6; D not certain. The germline V gene encodes CDR1 SGHKS and CDR2 YYEKEE (reference sequence). Between the trimmed V and J ends, which lost 4 bases and 4 bases, there was a span of 6 bases. The CDR3 covers 13 residues.

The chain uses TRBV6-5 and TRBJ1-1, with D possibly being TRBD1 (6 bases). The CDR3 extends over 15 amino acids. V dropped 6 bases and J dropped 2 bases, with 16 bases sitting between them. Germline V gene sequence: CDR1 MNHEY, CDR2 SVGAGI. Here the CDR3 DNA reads TGTGCCAGCAGGGGACACGGCTTGAGAAACACTGAAGCTTTCTTT. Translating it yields CASRGHGLRNTEAFF.

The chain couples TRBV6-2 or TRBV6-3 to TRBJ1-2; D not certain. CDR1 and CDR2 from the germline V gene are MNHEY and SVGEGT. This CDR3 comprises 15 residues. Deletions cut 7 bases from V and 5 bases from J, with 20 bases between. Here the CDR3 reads CASTPISGIWYGYTF. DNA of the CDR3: TGTGCCAGCACCCCAATTTCAGGAATCTGGTATGGCTACACCTTC.

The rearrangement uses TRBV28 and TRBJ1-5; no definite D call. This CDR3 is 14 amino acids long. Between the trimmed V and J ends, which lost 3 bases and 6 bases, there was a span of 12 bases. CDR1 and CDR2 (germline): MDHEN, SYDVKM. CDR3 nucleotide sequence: TGTGCCAGCAGTTTGTCCCCTCCCGGTCAGCCCCAGCATTTT. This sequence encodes CASSLSPPGQPQHF.

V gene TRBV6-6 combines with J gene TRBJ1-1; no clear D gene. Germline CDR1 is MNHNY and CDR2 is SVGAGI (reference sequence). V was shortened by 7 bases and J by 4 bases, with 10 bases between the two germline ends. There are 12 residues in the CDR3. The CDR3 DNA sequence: TGTGCCAGCACTATTCGGGGCACTGAAGCTTTCTTT. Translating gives CASTIRGTEAFF.